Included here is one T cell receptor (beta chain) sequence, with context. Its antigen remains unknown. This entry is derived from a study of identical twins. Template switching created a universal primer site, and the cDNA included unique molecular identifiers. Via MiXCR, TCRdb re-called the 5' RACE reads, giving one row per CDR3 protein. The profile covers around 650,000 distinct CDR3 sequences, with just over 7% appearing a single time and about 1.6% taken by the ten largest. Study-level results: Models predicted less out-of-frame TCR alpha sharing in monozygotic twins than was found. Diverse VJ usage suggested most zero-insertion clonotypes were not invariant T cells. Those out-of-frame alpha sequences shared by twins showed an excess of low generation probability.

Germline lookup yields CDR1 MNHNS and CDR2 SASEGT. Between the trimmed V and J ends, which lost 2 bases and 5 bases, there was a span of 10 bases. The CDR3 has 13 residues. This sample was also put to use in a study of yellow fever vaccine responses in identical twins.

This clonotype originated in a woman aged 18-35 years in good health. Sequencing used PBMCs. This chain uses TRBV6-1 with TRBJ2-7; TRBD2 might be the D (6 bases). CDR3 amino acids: CASSEYREDEQYV. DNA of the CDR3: TGTGCCAGCAGTGAATATAGGGAGGACGAGCAGTACGTC.